Listed here are 28 T cell receptor beta chains from one sample, sequenced in a study of regulatory T cells in long-lasting Graves disease. The time point here: newly diagnosed GD, antithyroid drugs for less than 3 months. RNA extracted from PBMCs served as the sequencing template. The TCR beta library used iRepertoire HTBI primers with Arm-PCR amplification of CDR3. MiXCR was run by TCRdb on the multiplex PCR reads, yielding one entry per CDR3 protein. The sample has about 220,000 distinct CDR3 sequences; about 18% are singletons. The specimen was peripheral blood mononuclear cells (PBMCs), collected at new diagnosis, from a patient treated with antithyroid drugs. All receptors come from a female donor with Graves disease.

This clonotype was counted at least ten times. The rearrangement links TRBV12-3 or TRBV12-4 to TRBJ1-2; 12 nucleotides align to TRBD1. The V segment lost 5 bases and the J segment 6 bases; nucleotides outside the gene matches: 7. The CDR3 contains 15 residues. DNA for the CDR3: TGTGCCAGCAGTGGGACAGGGGGCGAAGAGGATGGCTACACCTTC. Residues: CASSGTGGEEDGYTF.

Comment on this clonotype: A far larger clone lies a single base away; this is likely a read error. The J gene is TRBJ1-6, the V gene TRBV7-9, with 9 bases matching TRBD1. The CDR3 extends over 13 amino acids. CDR1 is SEHNR, CDR2 FQNEAQ, per germline (reference sequence). V lost 11 bases and J lost 7; bases outside the gene matches: 6. The CDR3 sequence: CAGTGQGNSPLHF. The CDR3 DNA is TGTGCCGGCACTGGACAGGGGAATTCACCCCTCCACTTT.

This clonotype was detected many times. The genes are TRBV5-1 and TRBJ2-7, with 12 bases aligning to TRBD2. This CDR3 region has 16 residues. Germline CDR1 reads SGHRS; CDR2 reads YFSETQ. V lost 0 bases to trimming and J lost 5 bases; unmatched junction nucleotides: 6. The CDR3 bases are TGCGCCAGCAGCTTGGCCGTACTAGCGGGAGGCGACGAGCAGTACTTC. This encodes CASSLAVLAGGDEQYF.

In this sample, this clonotype turned up many times. The genes are TRBV7-2 and TRBJ2-7, with 13 bases lining up with TRBD2. V trimming: 5 bases; J trimming: 2 bases; junction bases outside the gene matches: 6. Germline V gene sequence: CDR1 SGHTA, CDR2 FQGNSA. The CDR3 is made up of 16 amino acids. The CDR3 spells CASSTEGLAGTYEQYF. CDR3 nucleotides: TGTGCCAGCAGCACCGAGGGACTAGCGGGGACCTACGAGCAGTACTTC.

This clonotype was recorded at least ten times. The V call is TRBV4-2, the J call TRBJ1-1, with D perhaps matching TRBD1 (6 bases). Per the germline V gene, CDR1 is LGHNA and CDR2 is YNFKEQ. V lost 0 bases and J lost 4, with 12 bases in between. The CDR3 consists of 15 residues. Written as DNA, the CDR3 is TGTGCCAGCAGCCAAGAACCCCTAGGGGGCACTGAAGCTTTCTTT. Translating it yields CASSQEPLGGTEAFF.

This clonotype showed up many times. The genes are TRBV28 and TRBJ1-4; the D gene is possibly TRBD1 (5 bases). Germline CDR1 MDHEN, CDR2 SYDVKM. Trimming left V 4 bases short and J 6 bases short, with 18 bases between. The CDR3 extends over 16 amino acids. The CDR3 DNA reads as TGTGCCAGCAGTTCTTACAAGTGGGGCCAAGATGAAAAACTGTTTTTT. Its translation: CASSSYKWGQDEKLFF.

This clonotype was counted only a few times. The V gene is TRBV18, the J gene TRBJ2-1; D remains unclear. Germline lookup yields CDR1 KGHSH and CDR2 LQKENI. V dropped 6 bases and J dropped 0 bases, with 12 bases sitting between them. The CDR3 sequence is 15 residues long. CDR3 nucleotide sequence: TGTGCCAGCTCTCCTGTGGTAATCTCCTACAATGAGCAGTTCTTC. It yields the protein CASSPVVISYNEQFF.

As for this clonotype: This may be a read error: a much more frequent sequence differs by one nucleotide. The chain recombines TRBV30 with TRBJ2-6, with D unresolved. CDR3 length: 14 residues. The germline gives CDR1 GTSNPN, CDR2 SVGIG (reference sequence). CDR3 nucleotide sequence: TGTGCCCGGAGTGTAGGCCCTGGGGCCAACGTCCTGACTTTC. Its protein product is CARSVGPGANVLTF.

This clonotype has ten or more counts. A clone one base away is much larger, so this may be a read error. The chain links TRBV6-2 or TRBV6-3 to TRBJ1-2; no definite D call. Germline CDR1 reads MNHEY; CDR2 reads SVGEGT. The CDR3 is 16 residues long. The CDR3 is CAGSEVAGRESYGYTF. Written as DNA, the CDR3 is TGTGCCGGCAGTGAAGTGGCGGGGAGGGAATCCTATGGCTACACCTTC.

This clonotype was observed a handful of times. The chain recombines TRBV5-1 with TRBJ2-5, with D perhaps matching TRBD1 (5 bases). The DNA end lines up better with TRBJ2-1; the J call may be wrong. The CDR3 runs to 15 residues. CDR1 and CDR2 from the germline V gene are SGHRS and YFSETQ. The CDR3 region is CASSLDQGPYNEQFF. DNA of the CDR3: TGCGCCAGCAGCTTGGATCAGGGTCCTTACAATGAGCAGTTCTTC.

Many counts were recorded for this clonotype. This chain joins TRBV20-1 and TRBJ2-7; the D is unclear. Germline CDR1 and CDR2: DFQATT and SNEGSKA (reference sequence). The germline V and J ends were trimmed by 6 bases and 3 bases, with 9 bases remaining between them. The CDR3 totals 11 residues. The CDR3 DNA is TGCAGTGCCCGGACGTACTACGAGCAGTACTTC. Its translation: CSARTYYEQYF.

This clonotype was found many times. This chain joins TRBV11-3 and TRBJ1-4; D call uncertain. Germline values: CDR1 SGHNT, CDR2 YENEEA. V was clipped by 5 bases and J by 5 bases, with 9 bases between them. The CDR3 spans 13 residues. This CDR3 reads CASSTEINEKLFF. The CDR3 coding sequence is TGTGCCAGCAGCACGGAGATAAATGAAAAACTGTTTTTT.

The table lists this clonotype with many counts. This rearrangement joins TRBV6-1 to TRBJ2-5; possibly TRBD1 or TRBD2 for D (5 bases each). V was pared by 5 bases and J by 2 bases, with 24 bases between. Germline loops: CDR1 MNHNS, CDR2 SASEGT. This CDR3 spans 18 amino acids. DNA of the CDR3: TGTGCCAGCAGTCATTACCTTGGGACGTTGGTAGGGCAAGAGACCCAGTACTTC. The encoded protein is CASSHYLGTLVGQETQYF.

This clonotype showed up many times. The V and J genes are TRBV11-2 and TRBJ1-5; TRBD1 agrees at 11 bases. Looked up from germline, CDR1 is SGHAT and CDR2 is FQNNGV. This CDR3 contains 16 residues. Losses at the gene ends were 5 bases for V and 8 bases for J; bases not matched to a gene: 11. CDR3 sequence (DNA): TGTGCCAGCAGCGGAGGCCGGACAGGGGGCTTAGAGCCCCAGCATTTT. It is translated as CASSGGRTGGLEPQHF.

Ten or more counts support this clonotype. The rearrangement links TRBV9 to TRBJ1-5; 10 nucleotides line up with TRBD1. This CDR3 spans 16 amino acids. Per the germline V gene, CDR1 is SGDLS and CDR2 is YYNGEE. The ends lost 3 bases at V and 4 bases at J; junction bases unmatched: 7. The CDR3 nucleotides read TGTGCCAGCAGCGCACCGGGACAGGGGAAGAATCAGCCCCAGCATTTT. Protein sequence: CASSAPGQGKNQPQHF.

There are many counts of this clonotype. A much larger clone differs from this one at a single base, so this may be a read error. The chain is built from TRBV28 and TRBJ2-5; 9 bases agree with TRBD1. The germline V gene has CDR1 MDHEN and CDR2 SYDVKM. The CDR3 is made up of 15 amino acids. The CDR3 nucleotides read TGTACCAGCAGTCCAGGGACAGGGCGCGGAGAGACCCAGTACTTC. Residues: CTSSPGTGRGETQYF.

This clonotype has ten or more counts. This rearrangement joins TRBV7-9 to TRBJ2-7, with TRBD2 matching 10 bases. CDR1 SEHNR and CDR2 FQNEAQ come from the germline V gene (reference sequence). The CDR3 is 16 amino acids. V trimming: 2 bases; J trimming: 5 bases; junction bases outside the gene matches: 9. The CDR3 spells CASSLIPSGSPHEQYF. The CDR3 DNA sequence: TGTGCCAGCAGCTTAATTCCTAGCGGGAGTCCCCACGAGCAGTACTTC.

As concerns this clonotype: This clone may be a read error of a much larger clone one base away. This sequence joins TRBV29-1 and TRBJ1-1; D call uncertain. Germline-derived CDR1 and CDR2 are SQVTM and ANQGSEA. The CDR3 runs 11 residues. The CDR3 spells CRVDENTEAFF. The DNA of the CDR3 is TGCAGAGTGGACGAGAACACTGAAGCTTTCTTT.

This clonotype occurred many times. The V gene is TRBV27, the J gene TRBJ1-6; no clear D gene. The CDR3 totals 14 residues. CDR1 and CDR2 from the germline V gene are MNHEY and SMNVEV (reference sequence). Trimming took 7 bases from V and 0 from J, leaving 7 bases between them. DNA of the CDR3: TGTGCCAGCATGGGAAGCTCCTATAATTCACCCCTCCACTTT. It translates to CASMGSSYNSPLHF.

This clonotype was counted many times. The rearrangement uses TRBV7-9 and TRBJ2-7, with 7 bases aligning to TRBD1. Losses at the gene ends were 2 bases for V and 2 bases for J; bases not matched to a gene: 6. CDR3 length: 15 residues. The germline V gene encodes CDR1 SEHNR and CDR2 FQNEAQ (reference sequence). The chain's CDR3 is CASSLSGDSTYEQYF. The CDR3 DNA reads as TGTGCCAGCAGCTTAAGTGGGGACAGCACCTACGAGCAGTACTTC.

This clonotype was seen many times. The chain has TRBV11-3 and TRBJ1-1; tentative D call: TRBD1 (5 bases). V was clipped by 5 bases and J by 0 bases, with 16 bases between them. Germline assignment: CDR1 SGHNT and CDR2 YENEEA. The CDR3 is 16 amino acids. This CDR3 reads CASSPWQGKLNTEAFF. As DNA, the CDR3 is TGTGCCAGCAGCCCATGGCAGGGAAAGTTGAACACTGAAGCTTTCTTT.

This clonotype was counted many times. V is TRBV28 and J is TRBJ2-5; no definite D call. The CDR3 covers 12 residues. Trimming removed 6 bases from V and 5 bases from J, with 10 bases in between. Looked up from germline, CDR1 is MDHEN and CDR2 is SYDVKM. CDR3 in amino acids: CASSPPLETQYF. The CDR3 DNA sequence: TGTGCCAGCAGCCCCCCCTTGGAGACCCAGTACTTC.

The genes are TRBV7-3 and TRBJ2-1; a weak D match, TRBD2 (6 bases). The CDR3 sequence is 17 residues long. The V gene lost 6 bases and the J gene lost 5 bases, with 23 bases spanning the gap. The V gene's germline CDR1 is SGHTA and CDR2 FQGTGA. For the CDR3, the DNA is TGTGCCAGCAGAGTAGGGGCGGGACTTTCCCCTCACAATGAGCAGTTCTTC. Translating gives CASRVGAGLSPHNEQFF. The entire variable domain, with the rest obtained from reference TRBV7-3 and TRBJ2-1, is as follows: GAGVSQTPSNKVTEKGKYVELRCDPISGHTALYWYRQSLGQGPEFLIYFQGTGAADDSGLPNDRFFAVRPEGSVSTLKIQRTERGDSAVYLCASRVGAGLSPHNEQFFGPGTRLTVL.

The chain combines TRBV2 with TRBJ2-5; 14 bases match TRBD2. Germline CDR1 and CDR2: SNHLY and FYNNEI. The CDR3 is 16 residues long. J gave up 5 bases and V 4 bases, and 6 bases lay outside the gene matches. CDR3 nucleotides: TGTGCCAGCAGTGCGGGGACTAGCGGGAGCAGGGAGACCCAGTACTTC. It yields the protein CASSAGTSGSRETQYF. Supplemented by reference TRBV2 and TRBJ2-5, the full variable domain reads EPEVTQTPSHQVTQMGQEVILRCVPISNHLYFYWYRQILGQKVEFLVSFYNNEISEKSEIFDDQFSVERPDGSNFTLKIRSTKLEDSAMYFCASSAGTSGSRETQYFGPGTRLLVL.

This clonotype has a count of ten or more. The CDR3 coding sequence is TGCAGCGTTGTGGTAACGGGACCTGAAAAACTGTTTTTT. Its protein product is CSVVVTGPEKLFF. The V gene is TRBV29-1, the J gene TRBJ1-4; D possibly corresponds to TRBD1 (5 bases). Deletions cut 4 bases from V and 7 bases from J, with 13 bases between. Germline V gene sequence: CDR1 SQVTM, CDR2 ANQGSEA. The CDR3 covers 13 residues.

This clonotype was recorded many times. The rearrangement joins TRBV10-3 to TRBJ2-7, with TRBD2 matching 11 bases. The DNA end lines up better with TRBJ2-3; the J call may be wrong. Per the germline V gene, CDR1 is ENHRY and CDR2 is SYGVKD. The CDR3 contains 14 residues. The DNA for the CDR3 is TGTGCCATTGGGGGGACTAGCGGTACAGATACGCAGTATTTT. Protein product: CAIGGTSGTDTQYF.

This clonotype was found many times. In DNA form, the CDR3 reads TGTGCCAGCAGCCCGGGACTAGCGGCCTACGAGCAGTACTTC. It yields the protein CASSPGLAAYEQYF. V usage is TRBV7-9 and J usage is TRBJ2-7; 11 bases fit TRBD2. The trim removed 5 bases at V and 2 bases at J, leaving 2 bases unmatched. Germline CDR1 and CDR2: SEHNR and FQNEAQ (reference sequence). The CDR3 totals 14 residues.

This clonotype has a count of ten or more. The CDR3 sequence is CSVEDRPLGYTF. In nucleotides, the CDR3 is TGCAGCGTTGAAGACAGGCCTTTGGGCTACACCTTC. This chain joins TRBV29-1 and TRBJ1-2; D call uncertain. The germline V gene has CDR1 SQVTM and CDR2 ANQGSEA. V gave up 0 bases and J gave up 8 bases, with 10 bases separating them. This CDR3 contains 12 residues. Using reference TRBV29-1 and TRBJ1-2 for the parts outside the CDR3, the full variable domain is SAVISQKPSRDICQRGTSLTIQCQVDSQVTMMFWYRQQPGQSLTLIATANQGSEATYESGFVIDKFPISRPNLTFSTLTVSNMSPEDSSIYLCSVEDRPLGYTFGSGTRLTVV.